The 9 T cell receptor beta chains in this list originate from one sample, sequenced in a study of Graves' ophthalmopathy and Graves' hyperthyroidism. Investigators amplified TCR beta CDR3 regions from RNA transcripts. First-round RT-PCR with HTBI primers preceded a second-round multiplex PCR. Using its own MiXCR run on the multiplex PCR reads, TCRdb lists one record per CDR3 protein. Of around 1,200,000 distinct CDR3 sequences listed, roughly 35% are singletons. Input material: peripheral blood or thyroid tissue (not recorded which). The receptors were gathered from an adult man with Graves' hyperthyroidism.

This clonotype was seen at least ten times. The chain joins TRBV20-1 to TRBJ2-7; perhaps TRBD1 as D (6 bases). CDR3 length: 14 amino acids. Trimming pared 0 bases from V and 3 bases from J, leaving 12 bases between. The germline V gene encodes CDR1 DFQATT and CDR2 SNEGSKA (reference sequence). CDR3 sequence: CSARDHRGGYEQYF. The CDR3 DNA is TGCAGTGCTAGAGATCATAGAGGGGGCTACGAGCAGTACTTC.

This clonotype has only a few counts. Here the CDR3 reads CASSVGRAFGDTQYF. CDR3 DNA: TGTGCCAGCAGTGTCGGGAGGGCCTTTGGAGATACGCAGTATTTT. The chain has TRBV25-1 and TRBJ2-3, with 8 bases lining up with TRBD2. V lost 4 bases and J lost 5; bases outside the gene matches: 8. The CDR3 is 15 residues long. Per germline, CDR1 MGHDK and CDR2 SYGVNS.

Regarding this clonotype: This CDR3 fails to terminate in the conserved phenylalanine or tryptophan, so it likely reflects a read error. J is TRBJ2-7 and V is TRBV28, with a tentative D call TRBD2 (5 bases). The germline V gene has CDR1 MDHEN and CDR2 SYDVKM. CDR3 length: 12 residues. Trimming took 4 bases from V and 6 from J, leaving 10 bases between them. The CDR3: CASSSPRGEQYL. The DNA of the CDR3 is TGTGCCAGCAGTTCCCCCCGGGGCGAGCAGTACCTC.

This clonotype occurred many times. This chain connects TRBV2 to TRBJ1-6; 8 bases are a match to TRBD1. The CDR3 has 15 residues. With V trimmed by 5 bases and J by 6 bases, 6 bases remained unmatched. Germline V lookup: CDR1 SNHLY, CDR2 FYNNEI. The CDR3 here is CASSSSGQGNSPLHF. In nucleotides, the CDR3 is TGTGCCAGCAGTTCCTCAGGACAGGGTAATTCACCCCTCCACTTT.

This chain uses TRBV29-1 with TRBJ2-7; TRBD2 might be the D (5 bases). Germline V lookup: CDR1 SQVTM, CDR2 ANQGSEA. The CDR3 has 13 residues. The CDR3 DNA reads TGCAGTGCTAGAGAGTGGGGTGGAGGCGAGCAGTACTTC. Amino acids: CSAREWGGGEQYF.

This clonotype was picked up many times. The chain carries TRBV6-6 and TRBJ1-5; 9 positions agree with TRBD1. The CDR3 covers 15 residues. Germline CDR1 is MNHNY and CDR2 is SVGAGI (reference sequence). The V segment lost 5 bases and the J segment 7 bases; nucleotides outside the gene matches: 9. This CDR3 is CASSPTGGAFQPQHF. In nucleotides, the CDR3 is TGTGCCAGCAGTCCCACAGGGGGCGCTTTCCAGCCCCAGCATTTT.

There are a few counts of this clonotype. The rearrangement uses TRBV30 and TRBJ1-2; D is undetermined. Germline values: CDR1 GTSNPN, CDR2 SVGIG (reference sequence). The CDR3 runs 12 residues. The V and J ends lost 3 bases and 5 bases respectively, with 10 bases between them. CDR3 sequence reads: CAWSTTEYGYTF. For the CDR3, the DNA is TGTGCCTGGAGCACAACCGAGTATGGCTACACCTTC.

The table lists this clonotype with a count of one. The rearrangement links TRBV11-2 to TRBJ2-5; D possibly corresponds to TRBD2 (6 bases). CDR3 length equals 15 residues. Trimming cost V 3 bases and J 2 bases, with 13 bases left between them. Germline assignment: CDR1 SGHAT and CDR2 FQNNGV. The CDR3 region is CASSFGGRPQETQYF. The CDR3 region has the DNA TGTGCCAGCAGCTTTGGAGGGAGGCCACAAGAGACCCAGTACTTC. Together with reference TRBV11-2 and TRBJ2-5, the CDR3 gives the full variable domain: EAGVAQSPRYKIIEKRQSVAFWCNPISGHATLYWYQQILGQGPKLLIQFQNNGVVDDSQLPKDRFSAERLKGVDSTLKIQPAKLEDSAVYLCASSFGGRPQETQYFGPGTRLLVL.

About this clonotype: This clone may be a read error of a much larger clone one base away. V and J are TRBV6-5 and TRBJ2-5; D gene unclear. The CDR3 sequence is 13 residues long. The V end was cut by 6 bases, the J end by 5 bases, with 13 bases between. Germline CDR1 MNHEY, CDR2 SVGAGI. The CDR3 nucleotides read TGTGCCAGCAGCTCTCCAGCACCCGAGACCCAGTACTTC. Residues: CASSSPAPETQYF.